Each of the 9 T cell receptor beta chains below was sequenced from the same sample in a study of T-cell memory formation after mild COVID-19. MiXCR, run by TCRdb on the 5' RACE reads, gives a single entry per CDR3 protein. The profile covers nearly 110,000 distinct CDR3 sequences, with 9.5% to 15% appearing a single time and around 25% taken by the ten largest. The sample was PBMCs or a T cell subset sorted from them (not recorded which). All receptors derive from an adult woman who had mild COVID-19 (a few samples of this study predate the infection). Cell type and time point are not known.

The chain joins TRBV5-1 to TRBJ2-7; D may be TRBD1 (6 bases). Per the germline V gene, CDR1 is SGHRS and CDR2 is YFSETQ. The V end was cut by 0 bases, the J end by 6 bases, with 10 bases between. The CDR3 has 13 amino acids. Here the CDR3 DNA reads TGCGCCAGCAGCTTGGATCGAGGGGGCGAGCAGTACTTC. It codes for CASSLDRGGEQYF.

This clonotype has a count of ten or more. The V call is TRBV7-2, the J call TRBJ2-1; TRBD2 is a possible D gene (5 bases). CDR3 size: 16 residues. Trimming cost V 5 bases and J 2 bases, with 16 bases left between them. Per germline, CDR1 SGHTA and CDR2 FQGNSA. The CDR3 bases are TGTGCCAGCAGCACGGCCCGACTACATCCCTACAATGAGCAGTTCTTC. This sequence encodes CASSTARLHPYNEQFF.

This clonotype has a count of ten or more. This chain links TRBV7-9 with TRBJ2-1; D ambiguous. Germline CDR1 reads SEHNR; CDR2 reads FQNEAQ (reference sequence). The CDR3 has 15 amino acids. The V end lost 1 base, the J end lost 4 bases, and 11 bases lay between the germline ends. CDR3 residues: CASSLGRYPYNEQFF. Written as DNA, the CDR3 is TGTGCCAGCAGCTTAGGGCGGTATCCGTACAATGAGCAGTTCTTC.

The chain is built from TRBV6-5 and TRBJ2-1; tentative D call: TRBD2 (6 bases). V lost 7 bases, J lost 7 bases, and 23 bases lay in between. CDR3 size: 16 residues. Germline CDR1 is MNHEY and CDR2 is SVGAGI. CDR3: CASTSLSVLAGNEQFF. DNA of the CDR3: TGTGCCAGCACATCCCTTAGCGTGCTGGCGGGGAATGAGCAGTTCTTC.

This clonotype was counted between two and nine times. The rearrangement joins TRBV12-3 or TRBV12-4 to TRBJ1-2; D ambiguous. The ends were cut back, 3 bases at V and 4 bases at J, with 6 bases in the middle. This CDR3 spans 12 amino acids. The CDR3 DNA reads as TGTGCCAGCAGTTTGTGGGGCTATGGCTACACCTTC. It is translated as CASSLWGYGYTF.

In this sample, this clonotype turned up many times. The rearrangement links TRBV7-9 to TRBJ2-7, with 8 positions matching TRBD2. The CDR3 covers 12 residues. V lost 5 bases, J lost 6 bases, and 3 bases stayed unmatched. Per the germline V gene, CDR1 is SEHNR and CDR2 is FQNEAQ (reference sequence). The DNA for the CDR3 is TGTGCCAGCAGCCGGACTAGCTCCGAGCAGTACTTC. Translation: CASSRTSSEQYF.

This clonotype showed up just a few times. The chain employs TRBV4-2 and TRBJ1-5; TRBD1 is a possible D gene (6 bases). V lost 1 base and J 2 bases, leaving 12 bases between the germline ends. This CDR3 spans 16 amino acids. Germline CDR1 LGHNA, CDR2 YNFKEQ. The chain's CDR3 is CASSQVQGQGNQPQHF. DNA of the CDR3: TGTGCCAGCAGCCAAGTACAGGGACAAGGCAATCAGCCCCAGCATTTT.

At least ten counts were recorded for this clonotype. The chain has TRBV27 and TRBJ2-3; D perhaps matches TRBD1 (6 bases). Trimming cost V 4 bases and J 5 bases, with 10 bases left between them. Germline CDR1 is MNHEY and CDR2 is SMNVEV (reference sequence). The CDR3 covers 13 residues. CDR3 protein: CASSSGVVDTQYF. Written as DNA, the CDR3 is TGTGCCAGCAGTTCAGGGGTTGTAGATACGCAGTATTTT.

The genes are TRBV5-1 and TRBJ1-1; D gene ambiguous. With 2 bases removed from V and 4 bases from J, the gap between germline ends came to 9 bases. The CDR3 has 13 amino acids. The germline gives CDR1 SGHRS, CDR2 YFSETQ. The CDR3 nucleotides are TGCGCCAGCAGCTTACGGTGGGGCACTGAAGCTTTCTTT. Residues: CASSLRWGTEAFF.